The clone carrying this TCR beta chain was recorded at least ten times. What it binds is unknown. These data belong to a study of CD8 T cells in ankylosing spondylitis. Notes on the study in general: As reported, disease-linked clones showed significant enrichment in matched ankylosing spondylitis synovial fluid. The study identified a TCR beta motif of eight highly homologous variants that appeared characteristic of ankylosing spondylitis blood.

Each CDR3 protein is one row after TCRdb ran MiXCR on the 5' RACE reads. This table holds about 460,000 distinct CDR3 sequences, approximately 5% found once. Germline CDR1 and CDR2: LGHNT and FRNRAP. The CDR3 length is 13 residues. V was trimmed by 8 bases and J by 8 bases, leaving 18 bases between them. V gene TRBV12-5 combines with J gene TRBJ1-1; tentatively, D is TRBD1 (6 bases). The receptor was isolated from a male donor with ankylosing spondylitis. The specimen was blood, either unsorted or a sorted T cell fraction (not recorded which). CDR3 nucleotide sequence: TGTGCTAGTCCCCCGACCGGGACACCCGAAGCTTTCTTT. Its translation: CASPPTGTPEAFF.